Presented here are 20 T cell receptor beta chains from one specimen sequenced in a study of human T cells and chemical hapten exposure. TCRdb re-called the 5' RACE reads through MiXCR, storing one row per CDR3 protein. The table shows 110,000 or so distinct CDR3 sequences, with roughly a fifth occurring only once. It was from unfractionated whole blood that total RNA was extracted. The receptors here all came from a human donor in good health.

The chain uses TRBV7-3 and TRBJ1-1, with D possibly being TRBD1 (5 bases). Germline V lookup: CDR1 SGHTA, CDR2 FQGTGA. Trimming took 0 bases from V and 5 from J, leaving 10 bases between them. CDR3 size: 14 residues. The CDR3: CASSLTARGTEAFF. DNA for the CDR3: TGTGCCAGCAGCTTAACCGCACGGGGGACTGAAGCTTTCTTT.

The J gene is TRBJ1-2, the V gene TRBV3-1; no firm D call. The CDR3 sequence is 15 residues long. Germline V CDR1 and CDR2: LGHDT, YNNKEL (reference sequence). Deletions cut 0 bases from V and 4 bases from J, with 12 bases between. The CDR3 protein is CASSQDRDIFYGYTF. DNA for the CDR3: TGTGCCAGCAGCCAAGATCGAGACATCTTCTATGGCTACACCTTC.

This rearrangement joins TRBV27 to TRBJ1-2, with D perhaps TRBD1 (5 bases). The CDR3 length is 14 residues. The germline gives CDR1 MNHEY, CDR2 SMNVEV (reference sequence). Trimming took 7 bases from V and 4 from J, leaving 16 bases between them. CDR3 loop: CASKSVGAGYGYTF. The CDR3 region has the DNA TGTGCCAGCAAGTCGGTAGGGGCTGGCTATGGCTACACCTTC.

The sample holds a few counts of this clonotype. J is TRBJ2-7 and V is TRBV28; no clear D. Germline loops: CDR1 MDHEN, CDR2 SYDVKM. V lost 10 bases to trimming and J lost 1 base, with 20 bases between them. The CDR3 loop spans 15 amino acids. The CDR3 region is CATRKDHRLSYEQYF. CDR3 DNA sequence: TGTGCCACCAGAAAGGATCATCGACTTTCCTACGAGCAGTACTTC.

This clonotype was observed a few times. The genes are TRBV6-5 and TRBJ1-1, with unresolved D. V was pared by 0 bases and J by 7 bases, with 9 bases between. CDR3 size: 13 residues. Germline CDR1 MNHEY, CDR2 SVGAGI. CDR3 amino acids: CASSYSKRIEAFF. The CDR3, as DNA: TGTGCCAGCAGTTACTCAAAAAGGATTGAAGCTTTCTTT.

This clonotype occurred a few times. CDR3 in DNA: TGCGCCAGCAGCCAAAAAGACTCCTACGAGCAGTACTTC. It translates to CASSQKDSYEQYF. The chain links TRBV4-1 to TRBJ2-7; D gene uncertain. Trimming removed 2 bases at V and 0 bases at J, with 5 bases between. There are 13 residues in the CDR3. CDR1 MGHRA and CDR2 YSYEKL come from the germline V gene.

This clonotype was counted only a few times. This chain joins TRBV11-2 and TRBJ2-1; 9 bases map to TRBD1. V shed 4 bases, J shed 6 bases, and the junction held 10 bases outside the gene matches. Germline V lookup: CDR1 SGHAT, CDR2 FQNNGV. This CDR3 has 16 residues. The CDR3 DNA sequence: TGTGCCAGCAGCTCCCAAGGGACAGGGTCTTCCAATGAGCAGTTCTTC. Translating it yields CASSSQGTGSSNEQFF.

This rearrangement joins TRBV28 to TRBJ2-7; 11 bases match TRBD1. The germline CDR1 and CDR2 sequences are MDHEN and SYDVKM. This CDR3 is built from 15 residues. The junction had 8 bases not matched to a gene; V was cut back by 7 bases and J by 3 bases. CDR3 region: CASTSLGQGGYEQYF. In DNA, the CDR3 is TGTGCCAGCACATCCTTGGGACAGGGGGGCTACGAGCAGTACTTC. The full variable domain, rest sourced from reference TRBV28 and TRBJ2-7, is DVKVTQSSRYLVKRTGEKVFLECVQDMDHENMFWYRQDPGLGLRLIYFSYDVKMKEKGDIPEGYSVSREKKERFSLILESASTNQTSMYLCASTSLGQGGYEQYFGPGTRLTVT.

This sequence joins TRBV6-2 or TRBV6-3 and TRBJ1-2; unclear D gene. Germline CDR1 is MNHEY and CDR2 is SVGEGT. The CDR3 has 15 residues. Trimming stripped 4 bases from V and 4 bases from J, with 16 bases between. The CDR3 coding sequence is TGTGCCAGCAGTTGGAACAGCGCCTACTTCTATGGCTACACCTTC. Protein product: CASSWNSAYFYGYTF.

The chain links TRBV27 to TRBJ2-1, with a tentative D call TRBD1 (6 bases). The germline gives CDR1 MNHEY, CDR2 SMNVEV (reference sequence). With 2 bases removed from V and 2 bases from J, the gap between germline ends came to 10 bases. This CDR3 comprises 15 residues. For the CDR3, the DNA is TGTGCCAGCAGTTTAGCGGCAGGGGCCTACAATGAGCAGTTCTTC. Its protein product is CASSLAAGAYNEQFF.

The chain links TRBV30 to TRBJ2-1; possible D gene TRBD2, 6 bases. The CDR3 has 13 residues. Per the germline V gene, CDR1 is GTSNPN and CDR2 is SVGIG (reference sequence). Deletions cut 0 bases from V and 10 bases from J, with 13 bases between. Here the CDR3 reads CAWSVHGGSEQFF. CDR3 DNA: TGTGCCTGGAGTGTACACGGGGGAAGCGAGCAGTTCTTC.

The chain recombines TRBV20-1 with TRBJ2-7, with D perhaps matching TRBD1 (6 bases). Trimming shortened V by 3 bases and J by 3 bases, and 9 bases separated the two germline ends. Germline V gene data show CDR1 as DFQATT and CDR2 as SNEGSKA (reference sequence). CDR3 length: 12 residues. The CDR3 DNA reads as TGCAGTGCTAGTGAAGGGGGCTACGAGCAGTACTTC. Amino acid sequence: CSASEGGYEQYF.

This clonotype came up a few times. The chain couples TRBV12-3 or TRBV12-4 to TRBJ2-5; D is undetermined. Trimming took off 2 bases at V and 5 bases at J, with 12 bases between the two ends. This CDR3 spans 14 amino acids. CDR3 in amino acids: CASSLNVGRETQYF. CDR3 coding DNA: TGTGCCAGCAGTTTAAACGTGGGAAGGGAGACCCAGTACTTC.

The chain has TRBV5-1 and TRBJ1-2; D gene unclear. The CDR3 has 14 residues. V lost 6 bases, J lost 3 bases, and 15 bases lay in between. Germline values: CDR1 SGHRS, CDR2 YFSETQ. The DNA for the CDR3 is TGCGCCAGCACCCACACGGACGGAGACTATGGCTACACCTTC. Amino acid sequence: CASTHTDGDYGYTF. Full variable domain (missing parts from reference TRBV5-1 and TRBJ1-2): KAGVTQTPRYLIKTRGQQVTLSCSPISGHRSVSWYQQTPGQGLQFLFEYFSETQRNKGNFPGRFSGRQFSNSRSEMNVSTLELGDSALYLCASTHTDGDYGYTFGSGTRLTVV.

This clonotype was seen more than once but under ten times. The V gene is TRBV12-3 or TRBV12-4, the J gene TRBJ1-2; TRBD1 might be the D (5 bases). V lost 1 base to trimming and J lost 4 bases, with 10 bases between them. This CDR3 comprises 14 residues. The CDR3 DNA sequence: TGTGCCAGCAGTTTAGGTACAGGCCTCTATGGCTACACCTTC. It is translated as CASSLGTGLYGYTF.

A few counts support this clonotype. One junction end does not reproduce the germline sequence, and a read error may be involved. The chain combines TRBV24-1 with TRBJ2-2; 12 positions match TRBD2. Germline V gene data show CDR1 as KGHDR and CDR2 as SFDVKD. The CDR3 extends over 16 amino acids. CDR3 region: CATSSWTSGNPGELFF. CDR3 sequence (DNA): TGTGCCACCAGTTCCTGGACTAGCGGGAACCCCGGGGAGCTGTTTTTT.

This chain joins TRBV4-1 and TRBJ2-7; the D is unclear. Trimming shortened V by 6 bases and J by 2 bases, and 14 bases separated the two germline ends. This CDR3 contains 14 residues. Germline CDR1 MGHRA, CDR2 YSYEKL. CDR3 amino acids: CASRTSLLAYEQYF. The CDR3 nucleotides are TGCGCCAGCAGAACCTCCCTTTTAGCCTACGAGCAGTACTTC.

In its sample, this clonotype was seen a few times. CDR3 loop: CASSERWTMNTEAFF. CDR3 coding DNA: TGTGCCAGCAGTGAACGGTGGACAATGAACACTGAAGCTTTCTTT. The rearrangement uses TRBV2 and TRBJ1-1; a possible D gene is TRBD1 (5 bases). The CDR3 spans 15 residues. Trimming cost V 2 bases and J 0 bases, with 10 bases left between them. CDR1 is SNHLY and CDR2 is FYNNEI in the germline V gene.

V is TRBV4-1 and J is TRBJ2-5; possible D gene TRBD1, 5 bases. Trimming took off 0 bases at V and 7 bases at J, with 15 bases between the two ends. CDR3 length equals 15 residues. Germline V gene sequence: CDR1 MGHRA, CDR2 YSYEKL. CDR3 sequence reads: CASSQDTGLVRTQYF. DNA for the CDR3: TGCGCCAGCAGCCAAGATACAGGCCTGGTACGGACCCAGTACTTC.

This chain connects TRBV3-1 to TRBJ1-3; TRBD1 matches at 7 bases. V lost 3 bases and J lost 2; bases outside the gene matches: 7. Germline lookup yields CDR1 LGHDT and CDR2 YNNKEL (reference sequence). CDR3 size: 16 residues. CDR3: CASSQYRGDAGNTIYF. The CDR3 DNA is TGTGCCAGCAGCCAGTACAGGGGAGACGCTGGAAACACCATATATTTT. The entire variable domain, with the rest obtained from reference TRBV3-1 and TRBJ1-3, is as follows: DTAVSQTPKYLVTQMGNDKSIKCEQNLGHDTMYWYKQDSKKFLKIMFSYNNKELIINETVPNRFSPKSPDKAHLNLHINSLELGDSAVYFCASSQYRGDAGNTIYFGEGSWLTVV.